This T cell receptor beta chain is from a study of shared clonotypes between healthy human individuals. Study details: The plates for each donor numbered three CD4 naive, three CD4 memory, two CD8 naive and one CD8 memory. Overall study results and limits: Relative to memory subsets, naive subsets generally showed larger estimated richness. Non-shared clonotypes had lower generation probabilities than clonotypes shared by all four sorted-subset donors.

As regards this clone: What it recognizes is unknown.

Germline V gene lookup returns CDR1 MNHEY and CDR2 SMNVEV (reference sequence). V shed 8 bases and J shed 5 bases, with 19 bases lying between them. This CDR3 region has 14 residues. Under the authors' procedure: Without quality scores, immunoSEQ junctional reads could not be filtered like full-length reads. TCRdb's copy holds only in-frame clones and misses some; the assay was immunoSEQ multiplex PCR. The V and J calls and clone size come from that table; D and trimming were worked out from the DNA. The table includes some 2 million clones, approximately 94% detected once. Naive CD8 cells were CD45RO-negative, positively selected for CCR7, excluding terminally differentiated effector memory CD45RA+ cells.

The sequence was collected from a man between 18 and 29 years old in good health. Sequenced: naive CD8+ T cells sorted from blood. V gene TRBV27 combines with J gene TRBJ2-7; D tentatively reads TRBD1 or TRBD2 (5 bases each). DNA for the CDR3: TGTGCCAGCTGGCCGGCGGGCTGGGACCACGAGCAGTACTTC. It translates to CASWPAGWDHEQYF.